This is a list of T cell receptor beta chains from one sample in a study of regulatory T cells in long-lasting Graves disease. TCRdb reprocessed the multiplex PCR reads via MiXCR and lists one record per CDR3 protein. This table has approximately 400,000 distinct CDR3 sequences, 15% appearing once. Material: peripheral blood mononuclear cells (PBMCs), obtained at new diagnosis, from a patient treated with antithyroid drugs. Source of these receptors: a female donor with Graves disease. Each CDR3 is given with its conserved first and last residue. A D gene is named only where the DNA matches it firmly. Clone sizes are given selectively: once, few, many, or a class where the clone is expanded.

J | length | D | size | V | DNA | CDR3
TRBJ1-4 | 13 | - | many | TRBV2 | TGTGCCAGCAGAGAGGGGATATTTGAAAAACTGTTTTTT | CASREGIFEKLFF
TRBJ1-5 | 14 | - | - | TRBV7-9 | TGTGCCAGCACGACCGCGTATAGCAATCAGCCCCAGCATTTT | CASTTAYSNQPQHF
TRBJ1-4 | 9 | - | - | TRBV6-1 | TGTGCCAGCAGCTTAGGTCCGTTTTTT | CASSLGPFF
TRBJ2-1 | 15 | - | many | TRBV6-2/TRBV6-3 | TGTGCCAGCAGCGAGGCTGGGGGCAACCGCGATGAGCAGTTCTTC | CASSEAGGNRDEQFF
TRBJ1-5 | 12 | - | - | TRBV9 | TGTGCCAGCGGTGACAGCAATCAGCCCCAGCATTTT | CASGDSNQPQHF
TRBJ2-1 | 17 | - | many | TRBV11-3 | TGTGCCAGCAGCGGGCACAGCCCTTGGGGGGAAGGCAATGAGCAGTTCTTC | CASSGHSPWGEGNEQFF
TRBJ2-4 | 16 | TRBD1 | - | TRBV9 | TGTGCCAGCAGCCTGGGACAGGGGGCTTATGGGGACATTCAGTACTTC | CASSLGQGAYGDIQYF
TRBJ2-5 | 16 | TRBD2 | many | TRBV7-2 | TGTGCCAGCAGCTTCTTTGGCGGGGGGCCACAAGAGACCCAGTACTTC | CASSFFGGGPQETQYF
TRBJ2-1 | 13 | - | many | TRBV7-2 | TGTGCCAGCAGCTCGGGCCAAAACAATGAGCAGTTCTTC | CASSSGQNNEQFF
TRBJ1-5 | 13 | - | many | TRBV30 | TGTGCCTGGAGCCCAAGTGGCAATCAGCCCCAGCATTTT | CAWSPSGNQPQHF
TRBJ1-2 | 14 | - | many | TRBV9 | TGTGCCAGCAGCCCAACCCGGGCCCACTATGGCTACACCTTC | CASSPTRAHYGYTF
TRBJ2-5 | 15 | - | many | TRBV27 | TGTGCCAGCAGTTTATTATCAGGGGCGTTTGAGACCCAGTACTTC | CASSLLSGAFETQYF
TRBJ1-2 | 16 | - | - | TRBV15 | TGTGCCGCCAGCAGAGACCGGGGGCGGCCGGTGGATGGCTACACCTTC | CAASRDRGRPVDGYTF
TRBJ2-3 | 18 | TRBD1 | few | TRBV7-9 | TGTGCCAGCAGCTTACGTCTCCCCCGGGACAGGAGCACAGATACGCAGTATTTT | CASSLRLPRDRSTDTQYF
TRBJ2-3 | 16 | TRBD2 | many | TRBV2 | TGTGCCAGCAGCCAGTCAGCGGGGGGGCAAACAGATACGCAGTATTTT | CASSQSAGGQTDTQYF
TRBJ2-5 | 14 | - | many | TRBV28 | TGTGCCAGCAGCACCCCGGGGGAACAAGAGACCCAGTACTTC | CASSTPGEQETQYF
TRBJ2-7 | 14 | - | many | TRBV12-3/TRBV12-4 | TGTGCCAGCAGTCTCACGGTGTTTTCGGATGAGCAGTACTTC | CASSLTVFSDEQYF
TRBJ2-5 | 15 | - | - | TRBV5-5 | TGTGCCAGCAGCTTTTATGGGAACAGAGAAGAGACCCAGTACTTC | CASSFYGNREETQYF
TRBJ1-1 | 16 | - | - | TRBV5-4 | TGTGCCAGCAGCCTGGGATGGGGGCAGGGGAACACTGAAGCTTTCTTT | CASSLGWGQGNTEAFF
TRBJ1-2 | 15 | TRBD1 | many | TRBV2 | TGTGCCAGCAGTGACACAGGGGGCGCTAACTATGGCTACACCTTC | CASSDTGGANYGYTF
TRBJ1-1 | 13 | - | many | TRBV12-3/TRBV12-4 | TGTGCCAGCAGTCCAAACAGAAGAACTGAAGCTTTCTTT | CASSPNRRTEAFF
TRBJ2-7 | 12 | - | many | TRBV12-3/TRBV12-4 | TGTGCCAGCAGTTTCTTGGGGGGCGAGCAGTACTTC | CASSFLGGEQYF
TRBJ2-7 | 14 | TRBD1 | - | TRBV10-3 | TGTGCCATCAGTTCTAAAGACAGGGGAAAGGAGCAGTACTTC | CAISSKDRGKEQYF
TRBJ2-5 | 14 | TRBD1 | many | TRBV2 | TGTGCCAGCAGTGATAGGACAGGGGAAGAGACCCAGTACTTC | CASSDRTGEETQYF
TRBJ2-7 | 15 | - | many | TRBV10-3 | TGTGCCATCAGTAGCGGGCGGGCAAGCACCTACGAGCAGTACTTC | CAISSGRASTYEQYF
TRBJ2-1 | 13 | - | - | TRBV6-2/TRBV6-3 | TGTGCCAGCAGTTTAGGGGTAGACAATGAGCAGTTCTTC | CASSLGVDNEQFF
TRBJ1-3 | 16 | - | many | TRBV28 | TGTGCCAGCAGTTTATTAGACAGATTCTCCGGAAACACCATATATTTT | CASSLLDRFSGNTIYF
TRBJ1-3 | 11 | - | many | TRBV20-1 | TGCAGTGCCAGATACAGGAACACCATATATTTT | CSARYRNTIYF
TRBJ2-7 | 15 | TRBD2 | many | TRBV6-1 | TGTGCCAGCAGTATCCAACTAGCGGGAGTGAGCGAGCAGTACTTC | CASSIQLAGVSEQYF